The text below deals with one T cell receptor (beta chain). How the authors handled the data: Reference gene primer amplification in the assay estimated nucleated cell counts. Assay: immunoSEQ multiplex PCR; the TCRdb copy retains only in-frame clones and omits some. Clonal size and the V and J genes are those of that table, whereas D and trimming came from the DNA. The data hold tens of thousands of clones, with roughly 80% observed a single time. These data belong to a study of blood T cell repertoires in COVID-19. Germline CDR1 and CDR2: SGHAT and FQNNGV. The CDR3 runs to 13 residues. The V and J ends lost 0 bases and 2 bases respectively, with 5 bases between them.

Sequencing was done on a sample of peripheral blood. The V gene is TRBV11-2, the J gene TRBJ2-7; no clear D gene. This TCR came from a human donor in a cohort sampled during active COVID-19. CDR3 amino acids: CASSLETAYEQYF. The CDR3 DNA follows: TGTGCCAGCAGCTTAGAAACAGCCTACGAGCAGTACTTC.